The rows below give T cell receptor beta chains drawn from one sample of a study of OX40 agonist ivuxolimab in advanced cancers. Sequencing used immunoSEQ multiplex PCR; TCRdb keeps in-frame clones, though not all of them. Among roughly 45,000 clones listed, over 75% were seen once. The starting material was CD4+ or CD8+ T cells sorted from blood, obtained in a trial of the OX40 agonist ivuxolimab. The receptors derive from an adult with an advanced solid tumor such as melanoma, head and neck, liver or kidney cancer. Each CDR3 is given with its conserved first and last residue. Fields, in order: clone size, V gene, J gene, D gene, CDR3 DNA, CDR3 protein. A D gene is named only where the DNA matches it firmly. Part of the rows lack a size; the others show once, few, many or a class for expanded clones.

NA	TRBV7-8	TRBJ1-2	NA	TGTGCCAGCAGCCCAGGCACCGCTAACTATGGCTACACCTTC	CASSPGTANYGYTF
NA	TRBV5-1	TRBJ1-1	NA	TGCGCCAGCAGCCCTTGGGGGCAGGCTGAAGCTTTCTTT	CASSPWGQAEAFF
few	TRBV6-1	TRBJ2-1	NA	TGTGCCAGCGGGACGGAATACAATGAGCAGTTCTTC	CASGTEYNEQFF
NA	TRBV7-2	TRBJ1-2	NA	TGTGCCAGCAGCTTATTATCGGGTTATGGCTACACCTTC	CASSLLSGYGYTF
NA	TRBV19	TRBJ1-5	NA	TGTGCCAGTGGGGAATGGGAGATTGGCAATCAGCCCCAGCATTTT	CASGEWEIGNQPQHF
NA	TRBV19	TRBJ2-5	NA	TGTGCCAGTAGTATTGCAGGAAACCAAGAGACCCAGTACTTC	CASSIAGNQETQYF
NA	TRBV2	TRBJ1-1	NA	TGTGCCAGTGGGGGCAGCCGAGATGTACAAGCTTTCTTT	CASGGSRDVQAFF
few	TRBV10-3	TRBJ2-7	NA	TGTGCCATCAGTGACCCGGGGCTGGACGAGCAGTACTTC	CAISDPGLDEQYF
once	TRBV7-8	TRBJ2-7	NA	TGTGCCAGCAGCATAACAGGGGGAGGGTCCTACGAGCAGTACTTC	CASSITGGGSYEQYF
NA	TRBV7-9	TRBJ1-6	NA	TGTGCCAGCAGCTTAGCCGGGGGACGCTCACCCCTCCACTTT	CASSLAGGRSPLHF
NA	TRBV27	TRBJ2-7	NA	TGTGCCAGCAGTTTATCGTTAGTTCAGGTCTACGAGCAGTACTTC	CASSLSLVQVYEQYF
NA	TRBV15	TRBJ2-7	NA	TGTGCCACCAGCGCCGCCCGGGCCGGATTCGAGCAGTACTTC	CATSAARAGFEQYF
NA	TRBV7-2	TRBJ2-2	NA	TGTGCCAGCAGCCTGAACACCGGGGAGCTGTTTTTT	CASSLNTGELFF
NA	TRBV29-1	TRBJ2-2	NA	TGCAGCGTTCTAGATCCAAACACCGGGGAGCTGTTTTTT	CSVLDPNTGELFF
once	TRBV5-4	TRBJ2-7	TRBD2	TGTGCCAGCAGCCAAGAGGGACTAGGGGTTTTCGGCGAGTACTTC	CASSQEGLGVFGEYF
NA	TRBV11-2	TRBJ2-7	NA	TGTGCCAGCAGCCCCGGCATCGGGGTCGAGCAGTACTTC	CASSPGIGVEQYF
NA	TRBV5-1	TRBJ2-3	TRBD2	TGCGCCAGCAGCTTGGGACGCGGGAGGACAGATACGCAGTATTTT	CASSLGRGRTDTQYF
NA	TRBV6-4	TRBJ2-1	TRBD2	TGTGCCAGCAGTGAAATATGGCTAGCGGACGGCAATGAGCAGTTCTTC	CASSEIWLADGNEQFF
NA	TRBV7-9	TRBJ2-7	NA	TGTGCCAGCAGCTTAGCCAACCAGGTCGAGCAGTACTTC	CASSLANQVEQYF
NA	TRBV30	TRBJ1-1	NA	TGTGCCTGGAGTGGAAGAGGGGGGATCGACACTGAAGCTTTCTTT	CAWSGRGGIDTEAFF
NA	TRBV9	TRBJ1-3	NA	TGTGCCAGCAGCGTAGGGGGTCAAGGTGGAAACACCATATATTTT	CASSVGGQGGNTIYF
NA	TRBV27	TRBJ2-4	NA	TGTGCCAGCAGTCTTACAGGAACACTAGCCAAAAACATTCAGTACTTC	CASSLTGTLAKNIQYF
NA	TRBV19	TRBJ2-3	TRBD2	TGTGCCAGTAGTCTGGGACTAGCGGGAGGGCAAGATACGCAGTATTTT	CASSLGLAGGQDTQYF
NA	TRBV6-5	TRBJ2-1	NA	TGTGCCAGCAGTTACCTCAATGAGCAGTTCTTC	CASSYLNEQFF
NA	TRBV5-1	TRBJ1-2	NA	TGTGCCAGCAGCTTGCGTGCGGAGTATGGCTACACCTTC	CASSLRAEYGYTF
NA	TRBV5-1	TRBJ2-5	NA	TGCGCCAGCAGCCCCACAGGGATAGAGACCCAGTACTTC	CASSPTGIETQYF
few	TRBV9	TRBJ2-1	NA	TGTGCCAGCAGCGTAGGGGGTGAGCAGTTCTTC	CASSVGGEQFF
NA	TRBV5-4	TRBJ1-1	TRBD1	TGTGCCAGCAGCGCATTACAGGGGGCTTCAACTGAAGCTTTCTTT	CASSALQGASTEAFF
NA	TRBV9	TRBJ2-2	NA	TGTGCCAGCAGCGGGAGTGAGGCCGGGGAGCTGTTTTTT	CASSGSEAGELFF
few	TRBV4-2	TRBJ1-2	NA	TGTGCCAGCAGCCTTAGAGGCCCGGACTATGGCTACACCTTC	CASSLRGPDYGYTF
NA	TRBV9	TRBJ2-3	NA	TGTGCCAGCAGCGACCCCACAGGTACGCAGTATTTT	CASSDPTGTQYF
NA	TRBV5-6	TRBJ1-1	NA	TGTGCCAGCAGCTCGGCCGGGGGCACTGAAGCTTTCTTT	CASSSAGGTEAFF
NA	TRBV27	TRBJ2-7	TRBD1	TGTGCCAGCAGTTTAGAAGGGACAGGGTTTTACGAGCAGTACTTC	CASSLEGTGFYEQYF
NA	TRBV19	TRBJ1-4	NA	TGTGCCAGCAAACCCAATTCGGGGGTACCTAATGAAAAACTGTTTTTT	CASKPNSGVPNEKLFF
NA	TRBV9	TRBJ2-2	NA	TGTGCCAGCAGCGTAGTATCGACGACCGGGGAGCTGTTTTTT	CASSVVSTTGELFF
NA	TRBV5-1	TRBJ1-2	TRBD1	TGCGCCAGCAGTTCCACAGGGGGCCAGTATGGCTACACCTTC	CASSSTGGQYGYTF
NA	TRBV6-6	TRBJ2-7	TRBD2	TGTGCCAGCACCTTAGCGGGAGGTTCCGAGCAGTACTTC	CASTLAGGSEQYF
NA	TRBV2	TRBJ2-5	NA	TGTGCCAGCAGTGAGGGTCCTAATCAAGAGACCCAGTACTTC	CASSEGPNQETQYF
once	TRBV29-1	TRBJ1-2	NA	TGCAGCGTTGAGGCAGGAACTAACTATGGCTACACCTTC	CSVEAGTNYGYTF
NA	TRBV6-5	TRBJ1-2	TRBD1	TGTGCCAGCAGTTATACCGGGGGACAGGGTGGCTACACCTTC	CASSYTGGQGGYTF
NA	TRBV15	TRBJ2-2	TRBD1	TGTGCCACCAGCAGAGACAGGGGGTCGATCGGGGAGCTGTTTTTT	CATSRDRGSIGELFF
NA	TRBV19	TRBJ2-5	NA	TGTGCCAGTAGTATAGTAGGATTCCAAGAGACCCAGTACTTC	CASSIVGFQETQYF
NA	TRBV7-9	TRBJ1-1	NA	TGTGCCAGCAGCCCGCCCCGGCGTTACGCCATGAACACTGAAGCTTTCTTT	CASSPPRRYAMNTEAFF
NA	TRBV5-4	TRBJ1-6	TRBD1	TGTGCCAGCAGCTTAACAGGGGGCAATTCACCCCTCCACTTT	CASSLTGGNSPLHF
NA	TRBV4-3	TRBJ1-1	TRBD1	TGCGCCAGCAGCCAAGATTTTCGGAGGGACAGGGGGCTGGGGCGGACTGAAGCTTTCTTT	CASSQDFRRDRGLGRTEAFF
few	TRBV30	TRBJ1-5	NA	TGTGCCTGGAGTGTTCGGGGGGGGGATCAGCCCCAGCATTTT	CAWSVRGGDQPQHF
few	TRBV19	TRBJ1-4	TRBD1	TGTGCCAGTAGTATGGGACAGGGGGATGAAAAACTGTTTTTT	CASSMGQGDEKLFF
NA	TRBV9	TRBJ2-2	TRBD2	TGTGCCAGCAGCGCCCAGGGACTAGCGTACACCGGGGAGCTGTTTTTT	CASSAQGLAYTGELFF
NA	TRBV11-2	TRBJ2-7	NA	TGTGCCAGCAGTTCCCTCTTCAAGGCCTACGAGCAGTACTTC	CASSSLFKAYEQYF